A single TCR beta chain is shown here with its context. The data were obtained in a study of blood T cell repertoires in COVID-19. TCRdb keeps only in-frame clones here, not all; method: immunoSEQ multiplex PCR. The profile shows about 270,000 clones, about four fifths of them singletons. The V gene's germline CDR1 is KGHDR and CDR2 SFDVKD. V shed 1 base and J 3 bases; nucleotides not matched to a gene: 1. The CDR3 totals 16 residues. The specimen was peripheral blood. This clonotype originated in a woman between 55 and 75 years old with active or convalescent COVID-19. This chain uses TRBV24-1 with TRBJ2-3; TRBD2 matches 12 bases. Written as DNA, the CDR3 is TGTGCCACCAGTGATTTAGGACTAGCGGGGACAGATACGCAGTATTTT. Protein product: CATSDLGLAGTDTQYF.